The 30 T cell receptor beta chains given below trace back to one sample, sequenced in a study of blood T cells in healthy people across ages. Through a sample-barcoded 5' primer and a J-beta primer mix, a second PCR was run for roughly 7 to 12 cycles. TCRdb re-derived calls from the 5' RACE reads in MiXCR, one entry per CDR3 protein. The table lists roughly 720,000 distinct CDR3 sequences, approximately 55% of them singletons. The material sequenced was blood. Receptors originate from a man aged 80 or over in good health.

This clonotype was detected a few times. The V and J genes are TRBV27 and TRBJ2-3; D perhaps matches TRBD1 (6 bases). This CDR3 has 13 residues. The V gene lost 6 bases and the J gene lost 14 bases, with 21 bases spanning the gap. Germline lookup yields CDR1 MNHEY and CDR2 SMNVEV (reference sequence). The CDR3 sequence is CASRPAQGRSAYF. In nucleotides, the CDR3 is TGTGCCAGCAGGCCAGCCCAGGGGAGATCCGCGTATTTT.

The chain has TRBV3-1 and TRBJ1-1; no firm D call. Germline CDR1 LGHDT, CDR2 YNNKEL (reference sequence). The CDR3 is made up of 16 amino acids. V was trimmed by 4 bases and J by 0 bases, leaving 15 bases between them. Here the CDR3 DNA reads TGTGCCAGCAGCCGGGGTCCGAAGGGTATGAACACTGAAGCTTTCTTT. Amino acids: CASSRGPKGMNTEAFF. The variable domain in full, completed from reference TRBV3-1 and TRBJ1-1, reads DTAVSQTPKYLVTQMGNDKSIKCEQNLGHDTMYWYKQDSKKFLKIMFSYNNKELIINETVPNRFSPKSPDKAHLNLHINSLELGDSAVYFCASSRGPKGMNTEAFFGQGTRLTVV.

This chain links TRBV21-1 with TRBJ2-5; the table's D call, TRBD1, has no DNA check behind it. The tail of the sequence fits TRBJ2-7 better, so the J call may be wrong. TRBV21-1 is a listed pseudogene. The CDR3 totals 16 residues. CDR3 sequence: CASSAYPGQTLYEQYF. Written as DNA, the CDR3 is TGTGCCAGCAGCGCCTACCCGGGACAGACTTTGTACGAGCAGTACTTC.

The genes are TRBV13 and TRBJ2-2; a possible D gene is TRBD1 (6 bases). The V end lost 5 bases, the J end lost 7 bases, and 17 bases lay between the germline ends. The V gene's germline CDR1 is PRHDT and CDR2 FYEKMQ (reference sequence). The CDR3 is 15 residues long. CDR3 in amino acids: CASSRDMRSSGELFF. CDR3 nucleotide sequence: TGTGCCAGCAGCCGGGACATGAGGTCGAGCGGGGAGCTGTTTTTT.

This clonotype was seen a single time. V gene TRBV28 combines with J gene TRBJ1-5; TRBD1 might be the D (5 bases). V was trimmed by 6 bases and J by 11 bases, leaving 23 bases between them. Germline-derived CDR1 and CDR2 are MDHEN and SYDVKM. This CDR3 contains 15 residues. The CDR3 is CASSKLQVQFATQHF. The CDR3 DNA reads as TGTGCCAGCAGCAAGCTACAGGTCCAGTTCGCGACCCAGCATTTT.

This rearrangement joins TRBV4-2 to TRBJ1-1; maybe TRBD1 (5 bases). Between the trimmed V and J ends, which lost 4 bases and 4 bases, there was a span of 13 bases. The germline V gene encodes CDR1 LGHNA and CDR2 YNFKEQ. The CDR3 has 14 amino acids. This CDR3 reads CASSPQGVSTEAFF. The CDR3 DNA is TGTGCCAGCAGCCCCCAGGGCGTCAGCACTGAAGCTTTCTTT.

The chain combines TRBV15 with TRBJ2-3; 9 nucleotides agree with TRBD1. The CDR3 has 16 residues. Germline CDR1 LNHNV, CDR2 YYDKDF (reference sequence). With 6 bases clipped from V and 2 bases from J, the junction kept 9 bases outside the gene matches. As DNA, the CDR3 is TGTGCCACCAGTAGTGACCGGGACAGGGTCACAGATACGCAGTATTTT. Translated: CATSSDRDRVTDTQYF. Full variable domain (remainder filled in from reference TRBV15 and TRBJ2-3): DAMVIQNPRYQVTQFGKPVTLSCSQTLNHNVMYWYQQKSSQAPKLLFHYYDKDFNNEADTPDNFQSRRPNTSFCFLDIRSPGLGDTAMYLCATSSDRDRVTDTQYFGPGTRLTVL.

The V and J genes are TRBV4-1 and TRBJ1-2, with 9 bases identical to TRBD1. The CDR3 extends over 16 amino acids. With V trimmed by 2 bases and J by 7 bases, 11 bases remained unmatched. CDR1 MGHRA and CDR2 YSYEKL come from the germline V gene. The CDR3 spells CASSQLHGTGIGGYTF. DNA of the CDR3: TGCGCCAGCAGCCAACTACACGGGACAGGGATTGGTGGCTACACCTTC.

Written as DNA, the CDR3 is TGCGCCAGCAGCCCCCAGACAGGTTACAATGAGCAGTTCTTC. Its translation: CASSPQTGYNEQFF. V is TRBV5-1 and J is TRBJ2-1, with D possibly being TRBD1 (6 bases). Germline lookup yields CDR1 SGHRS and CDR2 YFSETQ. Trimming shortened V by 4 bases and J by 4 bases, and 12 bases separated the two germline ends. The CDR3 runs 14 residues.

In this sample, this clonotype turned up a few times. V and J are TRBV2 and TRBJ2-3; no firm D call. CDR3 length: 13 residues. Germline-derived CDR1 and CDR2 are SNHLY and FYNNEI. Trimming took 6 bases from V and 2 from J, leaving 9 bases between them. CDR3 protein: CASRREATDTQYF. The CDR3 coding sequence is TGTGCCAGCAGGCGCGAGGCCACAGATACGCAGTATTTT.

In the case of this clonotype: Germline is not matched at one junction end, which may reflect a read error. The CDR3 region is CASGFPGGGYEQYF. As DNA, the CDR3 is TGTGCCAGCGGTTTCCCCGGGGGGGGCTACGAGCAGTACTTC. The gene calls are TRBV27 and TRBJ2-7, with TRBD2 matching over 8 bases. The CDR3 has 14 residues. CDR1 is MNHEY and CDR2 is SMNVEV in the germline V gene (reference sequence).

The CDR3 DNA is TGCAGTGCTAGACCCGACCCGGGACAGGGTGCCCTGGAGCAGTACTTC. Its protein product is CSARPDPGQGALEQYF. This chain links TRBV20-1 with TRBJ2-5; 9 bases line up with TRBD1. This CDR3 is built from 16 residues. The germline V gene encodes CDR1 DFQATT and CDR2 SNEGSKA (reference sequence). V shed 2 bases, J shed 11 bases, and the junction held 18 bases outside the gene matches.

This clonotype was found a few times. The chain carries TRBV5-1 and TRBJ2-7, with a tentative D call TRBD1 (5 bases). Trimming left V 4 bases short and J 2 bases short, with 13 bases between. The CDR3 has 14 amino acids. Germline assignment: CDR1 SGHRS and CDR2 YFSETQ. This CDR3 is CASSHPGSPYEQYF. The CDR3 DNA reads TGCGCCAGCAGCCACCCAGGGTCCCCCTACGAGCAGTACTTC.

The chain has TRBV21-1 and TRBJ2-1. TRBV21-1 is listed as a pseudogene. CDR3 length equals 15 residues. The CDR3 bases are TGTGCCAGCAGCAAAGCGGGGCAGATCTACAATGAGCAGTTCTTC. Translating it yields CASSKAGQIYNEQFF.

CDR3 bases: TGTGCCAGCAGTGAACGGGGACAGGGGATAGGCCAAGAGACCCAGTACTTC. Translating it yields CASSERGQGIGQETQYF. The genes are TRBV2 and TRBJ2-7; TRBD1 aligns across 10 bases. The J call is in doubt because the DNA end fits TRBJ2-5 better. Per the germline V gene, CDR1 is SNHLY and CDR2 is FYNNEI. The CDR3 extends over 17 amino acids.

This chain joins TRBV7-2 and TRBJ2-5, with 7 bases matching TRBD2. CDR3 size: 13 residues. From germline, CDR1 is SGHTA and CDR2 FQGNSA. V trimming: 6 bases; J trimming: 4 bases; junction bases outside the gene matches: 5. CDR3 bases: TGTGCCAGCAGTCGGGGGGTTTTAGAGACCCAGTACTTC. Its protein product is CASSRGVLETQYF.

CDR3: CASSLGASGTNNEQFF. CDR3 DNA: TGTGCCAGCAGCTTAGGAGCTAGCGGGACTAACAATGAGCAGTTCTTC. The chain uses TRBV7-6 and TRBJ2-1, with 9 positions matching TRBD2. The CDR3 is 16 residues long. V gave up 1 base and J gave up 5 bases; unmatched junction bases: 6. The germline gives CDR1 SGHVS, CDR2 FNYEAQ.

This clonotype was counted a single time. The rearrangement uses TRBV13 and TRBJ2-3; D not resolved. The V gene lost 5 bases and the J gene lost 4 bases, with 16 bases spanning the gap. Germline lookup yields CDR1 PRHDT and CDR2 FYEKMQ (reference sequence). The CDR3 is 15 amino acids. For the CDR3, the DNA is TGTGCCAGCAGCCCCCCGGGCCCTCGTGCAGATACGCAGTATTTT. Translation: CASSPPGPRADTQYF.

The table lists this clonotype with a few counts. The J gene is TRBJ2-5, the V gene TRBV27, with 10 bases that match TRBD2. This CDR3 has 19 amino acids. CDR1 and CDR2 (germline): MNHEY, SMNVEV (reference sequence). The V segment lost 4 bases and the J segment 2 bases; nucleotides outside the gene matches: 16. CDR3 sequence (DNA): TGTGCCAGCAGTTCACGGGGACTAGCGAAAGGGGTCGAACAAGAGACCCAGTACTTC. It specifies CASSSRGLAKGVEQETQYF.

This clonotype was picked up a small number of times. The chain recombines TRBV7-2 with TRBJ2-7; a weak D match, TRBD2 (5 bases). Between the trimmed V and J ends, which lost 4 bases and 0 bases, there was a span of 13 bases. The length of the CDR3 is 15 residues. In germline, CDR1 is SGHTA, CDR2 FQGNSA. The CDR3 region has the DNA TGTGCCAGCAGCTCTTATAGCGCGAGCTCCTACGAGCAGTACTTC. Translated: CASSSYSASSYEQYF.

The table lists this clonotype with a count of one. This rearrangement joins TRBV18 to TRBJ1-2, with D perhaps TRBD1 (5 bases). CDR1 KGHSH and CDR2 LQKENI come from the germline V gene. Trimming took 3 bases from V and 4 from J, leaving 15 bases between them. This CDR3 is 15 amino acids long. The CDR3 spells CASSPAGGVGYGYTF. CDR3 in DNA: TGTGCCAGCTCACCCGCCGGAGGGGTGGGCTATGGCTACACCTTC. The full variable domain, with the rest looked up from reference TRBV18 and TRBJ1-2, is NAGVMQNPRHLVRRRGQEARLRCSPMKGHSHVYWYRQLPEEGLKFMVYLQKENIIDESGMPKERFSAEFPKEGPSILRIQQVVRGDSAAYFCASSPAGGVGYGYTFGSGTRLTVV.

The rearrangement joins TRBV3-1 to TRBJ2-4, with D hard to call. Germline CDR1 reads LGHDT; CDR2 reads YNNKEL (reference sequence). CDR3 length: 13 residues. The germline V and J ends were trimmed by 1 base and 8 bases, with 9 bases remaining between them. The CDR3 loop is CASSQGAGDIQYF. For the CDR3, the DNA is TGTGCCAGCAGCCAAGGCGCTGGGGACATTCAGTACTTC. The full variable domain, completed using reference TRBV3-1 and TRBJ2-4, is DTAVSQTPKYLVTQMGNDKSIKCEQNLGHDTMYWYKQDSKKFLKIMFSYNNKELIINETVPNRFSPKSPDKAHLNLHINSLELGDSAVYFCASSQGAGDIQYFGAGTRLSVL.

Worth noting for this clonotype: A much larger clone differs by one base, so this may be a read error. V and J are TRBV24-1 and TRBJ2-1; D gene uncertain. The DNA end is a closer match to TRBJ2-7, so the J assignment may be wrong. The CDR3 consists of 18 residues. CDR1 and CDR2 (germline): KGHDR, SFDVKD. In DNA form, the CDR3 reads TGTGCCACCAGTGATCAACCCCGTCAATGGAGCTCCTACAATGAGCAGTACTTC. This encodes CATSDQPRQWSSYNEQYF.

The CDR3 loop is CASRRAENTDTQYF. CDR3 sequence (DNA): TGCGCCAGCAGAAGGGCGGAAAACACAGATACGCAGTATTTT. The V gene is TRBV5-1, the J gene TRBJ2-3; D is unresolved. V was cut by 5 bases and J by 2 bases, with 12 bases left in between. There are 14 residues in the CDR3. Germline-derived CDR1 and CDR2 are SGHRS and YFSETQ.

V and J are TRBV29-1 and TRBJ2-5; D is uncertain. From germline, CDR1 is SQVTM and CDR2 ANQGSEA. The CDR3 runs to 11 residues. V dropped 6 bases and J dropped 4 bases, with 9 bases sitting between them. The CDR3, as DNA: TGCAGCGTCCACGAGGTAGAGACCCAGTACTTC. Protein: CSVHEVETQYF.

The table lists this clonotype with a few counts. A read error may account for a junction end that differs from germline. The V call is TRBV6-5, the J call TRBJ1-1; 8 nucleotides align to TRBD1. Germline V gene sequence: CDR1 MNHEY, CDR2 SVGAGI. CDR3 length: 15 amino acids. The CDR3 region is CASSYSPTGEVEAFF. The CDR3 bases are TGTGCTAGCAGTTACTCCCCGACAGGGGAGGTCGAAGCTTTCTTT.

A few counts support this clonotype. In nucleotides, the CDR3 is TGCAGCGTAGGGACAGGGGATGAGACCCAGTACTTC. Residues: CSVGTGDETQYF. The V and J genes are TRBV29-1 and TRBJ2-5; 10 bases agree with TRBD1. There are 12 residues in the CDR3. The germline gives CDR1 SQVTM, CDR2 ANQGSEA. The V and J ends lost 6 bases and 5 bases, in that order; junction bases with no gene match: 3.

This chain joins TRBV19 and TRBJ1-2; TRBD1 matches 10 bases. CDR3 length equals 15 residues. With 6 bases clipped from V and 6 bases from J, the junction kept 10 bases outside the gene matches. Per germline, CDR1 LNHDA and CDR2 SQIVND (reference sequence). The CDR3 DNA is TGTGCCAGTAGGTACCCGGGACAGGGGCCCAATGGCTACACCTTC. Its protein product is CASRYPGQGPNGYTF.

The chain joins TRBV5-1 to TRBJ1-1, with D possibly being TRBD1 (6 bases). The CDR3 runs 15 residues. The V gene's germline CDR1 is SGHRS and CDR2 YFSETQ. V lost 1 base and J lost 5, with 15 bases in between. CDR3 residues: CASSLQGPPGTEAFF. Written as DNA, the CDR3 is TGCGCCAGCAGCTTGCAGGGGCCCCCGGGGACTGAAGCTTTCTTT. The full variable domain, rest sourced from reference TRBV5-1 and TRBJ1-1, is KAGVTQTPRYLIKTRGQQVTLSCSPISGHRSVSWYQQTPGQGLQFLFEYFSETQRNKGNFPGRFSGRQFSNSRSEMNVSTLELGDSALYLCASSLQGPPGTEAFFGQGTRLTVV.

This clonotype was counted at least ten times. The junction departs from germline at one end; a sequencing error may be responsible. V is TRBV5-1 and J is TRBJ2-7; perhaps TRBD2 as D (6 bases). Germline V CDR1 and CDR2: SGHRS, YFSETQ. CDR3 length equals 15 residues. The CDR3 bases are TGTGCCAGCAGTTCCGGGACTCTGAGCTCCTACGAGCAGTACTTC. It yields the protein CASSSGTLSSYEQYF. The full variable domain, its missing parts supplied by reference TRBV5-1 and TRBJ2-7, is KAGVTQTPRYLIKTRGQQVTLSCSPISGHRSVSWYQQTPGQGLQFLFEYFSETQRNKGNFPGRFSGRQFSNSRSEMNVSTLELGDSALYLCASSSGTLSSYEQYFGPGTRLTVT.